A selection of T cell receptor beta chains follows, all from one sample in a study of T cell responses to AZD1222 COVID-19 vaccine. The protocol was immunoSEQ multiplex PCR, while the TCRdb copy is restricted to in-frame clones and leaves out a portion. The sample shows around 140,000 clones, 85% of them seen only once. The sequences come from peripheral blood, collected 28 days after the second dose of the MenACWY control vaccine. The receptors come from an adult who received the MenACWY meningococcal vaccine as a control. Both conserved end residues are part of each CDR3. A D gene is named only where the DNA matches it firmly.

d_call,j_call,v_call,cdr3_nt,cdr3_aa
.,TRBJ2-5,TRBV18,TGTGCCAGCTCACGAGGGGTCCAAGAGACCCAGTACTTC,CASSRGVQETQYF
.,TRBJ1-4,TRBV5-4,TGTGCCAGCAGCTTTCGTTCGGAAAATGAAAAACTGTTTTTT,CASSFRSENEKLFF
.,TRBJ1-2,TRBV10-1,TGCGCCAGCAGTCCTAGCTGGGACTATGGCTACACCTTC,CASSPSWDYGYTF
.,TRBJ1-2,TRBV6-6,TGTGCCAGCTTCACACGGATCTATGGCTACACCTTC,CASFTRIYGYTF
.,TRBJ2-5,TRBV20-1,TGCAGTGCTAGTAGTTTCGATGAGACCCAGTACTTC,CSASSFDETQYF
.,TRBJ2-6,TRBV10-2,TGCGCCAGCAGCGAAACAGGGTTCTCTGGGGCCAACGTCCTGACTTTC,CASSETGFSGANVLTF
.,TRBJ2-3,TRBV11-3,TGTGCCAGCAGCGGAAGGGGACTCACAACAGATACGCAGTATTTT,CASSGRGLTTDTQYF
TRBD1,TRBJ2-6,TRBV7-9,TGTGCCAGCAGCCCCCGGGACAGGGACTCTGGGGCCAACGTCCTGACTTTC,CASSPRDRDSGANVLTF
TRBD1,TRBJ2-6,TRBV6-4,TGTGCCAGTAACAGGGGGGCCGACTCTGGGGCCAACGTCCTGACTTTC,CASNRGADSGANVLTF
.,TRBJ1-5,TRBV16,TGTGCCAGCAGCCAATATTCGGCAGCCCAGCATTTT,CASSQYSAAQHF
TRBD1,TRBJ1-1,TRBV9,TGTGCCAGCAGCGTGGACAGGGGGCTAGGTGAAGCTTTCTTT,CASSVDRGLGEAFF